Below, 29 T cell receptor beta chains from the same sample are listed, as sequenced in a study of T cells in Graves' hyperthyroidism and ophthalmopathy. TCR beta CDR3 region amplification was performed from RNA transcripts. An initial round of RT-PCR targeting the TCR CDR3 relied on the HTBI primer set. In TCRdb, the multiplex PCR reads were re-called with MiXCR into one record per CDR3 protein. The table has 640,000 or so distinct CDR3 sequences, approximately 15% seen once. Material for sequencing was blood. Source of these receptors: a middle-aged woman with Graves' ophthalmopathy.

With respect to this clonotype: This may be a read error: a much more frequent sequence differs by one nucleotide. The CDR3 sequence is CTSRRRGVEAFF. As DNA, the CDR3 is TGTACCAGCAGGCGGCGAGGGGTGGAAGCTTTCTTT. This rearrangement joins TRBV6-1 to TRBJ1-1, with TRBD1 as a possible D gene (5 bases). Germline V CDR1 and CDR2: MNHNS, SASEGT. This CDR3 is built from 12 residues.

At least ten counts were recorded for this clonotype. The chain carries TRBV6-1 and TRBJ2-4, with D possibly TRBD2 on 5 matching bases. V lost 5 bases, J lost 6 bases, and 17 bases lay in between. The CDR3 is 15 residues long. The V gene's germline CDR1 is MNHNS and CDR2 SASEGT. CDR3 protein: CASSPTTLAGNIQYF. In DNA form, the CDR3 reads TGTGCCAGCAGTCCTACTACCCTGGCGGGAAACATTCAGTACTTC.

This clonotype was seen ten or more times. The chain has TRBV7-2 and TRBJ2-7; 7 positions agree with TRBD2. Germline V lookup: CDR1 SGHTA, CDR2 FQGNSA. CDR3 length: 15 amino acids. V trimming: 0 bases; J trimming: 6 bases; junction bases outside the gene matches: 8. As DNA, the CDR3 is TGTGCCAGCAGCTTAGCGGCGGGAGAAGGTCCCGAGCAGTACTTC. It translates to CASSLAAGEGPEQYF.

This clonotype was seen only a few times. This chain joins TRBV19 and TRBJ1-1, with D perhaps matching TRBD1 (5 bases). Germline V CDR1 and CDR2: LNHDA, SQIVND (reference sequence). CDR3 length equals 14 residues. With 3 bases removed from V and 1 base from J, the gap between germline ends came to 9 bases. In DNA, the CDR3 is TGTGCCAGTAGTATGGAAACAGGGAACACTGAAGCTTTCTTT. This codes for CASSMETGNTEAFF.

At least ten counts were recorded for this clonotype. The CDR3 sequence: CASSRGTVEAFF. The CDR3 nucleotides are TGTGCCAGCAGCCGCGGGACAGTTGAAGCTTTCTTT. V is TRBV12-3 or TRBV12-4 and J is TRBJ1-1; 7 bases match TRBD1. This CDR3 spans 12 amino acids. With 6 bases clipped from V and 7 bases from J, the junction kept 5 bases outside the gene matches.

The CDR3 nucleotides read TGTGCCAGCAGACCGGGACACAGCACCGGGGAGCTGTTTTTT. It codes for CASRPGHSTGELFF. V usage is TRBV25-1 and J usage is TRBJ2-2; TRBD1 is a possible D gene (6 bases). The CDR3 totals 14 residues. Trimming took 6 bases from V and 4 from J, leaving 12 bases between them. Germline CDR1 reads MGHDK; CDR2 reads SYGVNS.

This clonotype was seen only a few times. V is TRBV5-6 and J is TRBJ1-2, with D maybe TRBD1 (6 bases). The CDR3 is 13 residues long. V lost 5 bases to trimming and J lost 7 bases, with 15 bases between them. CDR1 is SGHDT, CDR2 YYEEEE, per germline. CDR3 residues: CASRPQGAGGYTF. The CDR3 DNA sequence: TGTGCCAGCAGACCACAGGGAGCCGGTGGCTACACCTTC. The variable domain in full, with the rest retrieved from reference TRBV5-6 and TRBJ1-2, is DAGVTQSPTHLIKTRGQQVTLRCSPKSGHDTVSWYQQALGQGPQFIFQYYEEEERQRGNFPDRFSGHQFPNYSSELNVNALLLGDSALYLCASRPQGAGGYTFGSGTRLTVV.

Ten or more counts support this clonotype. The rearrangement uses TRBV28 and TRBJ1-5; D remains ambiguous. The CDR3 runs 16 residues. Germline V gene lookup returns CDR1 MDHEN and CDR2 SYDVKM. The ends were cut back, 4 bases at V and 4 bases at J, with 17 bases in the middle. Here the CDR3 reads CASSSPGPLHNQPQHF. As DNA, the CDR3 is TGTGCCAGCAGTTCACCCGGGCCCTTACATAATCAGCCCCAGCATTTT.

The chain joins TRBV5-1 to TRBJ2-5, with D maybe TRBD2 (6 bases). V was clipped by 0 bases and J by 3 bases, with 12 bases between them. Germline V gene data show CDR1 as SGHRS and CDR2 as YFSETQ. The CDR3 is 15 residues long. CDR3 residues: CASSLAAGLEETQYF. CDR3 bases: TGCGCCAGCAGCTTGGCCGCGGGGCTTGAAGAGACCCAGTACTTC. Supplemented by reference TRBV5-1 and TRBJ2-5, the full variable domain reads KAGVTQTPRYLIKTRGQQVTLSCSPISGHRSVSWYQQTPGQGLQFLFEYFSETQRNKGNFPGRFSGRQFSNSRSEMNVSTLELGDSALYLCASSLAAGLEETQYFGPGTRLLVL.

This clonotype came up many times. The chain couples TRBV10-3 to TRBJ2-7; weak D call: TRBD2 (7 bases). Germline values: CDR1 ENHRY, CDR2 SYGVKD. This CDR3 is built from 18 residues. V was pared by 0 bases and J by 3 bases, with 21 bases between. CDR3 coding DNA: TGTGCCATCAGTGAGTCGTTCGGCTCCGGGGGGCAGCGCTACGAGCAGTACTTC. It translates to CAISESFGSGGQRYEQYF.

The chain uses TRBV3-1 and TRBJ2-7; D ambiguous. Germline CDR1 reads LGHDT; CDR2 reads YNNKEL (reference sequence). V was pared by 0 bases and J by 6 bases, with 6 bases between. CDR3 size: 12 residues. CDR3 in amino acids: CASSQDTGEQYF. The CDR3 DNA sequence: TGTGCCAGCAGCCAAGATACCGGCGAGCAGTACTTC.

The table lists this clonotype with many counts. The V and J genes are TRBV27 and TRBJ1-1; D remains ambiguous. Germline V gene data show CDR1 as MNHEY and CDR2 as SMNVEV (reference sequence). V lost 3 bases to trimming and J lost 7 bases, with 9 bases between them. This CDR3 has 12 residues. CDR3 nucleotide sequence: TGTGCCAGCAGTTTTACCGATGGTGAAGCTTTCTTT. Translation gives CASSFTDGEAFF.

This clonotype was counted only a few times. A much larger clone lies a single base off, so this may be a read error. V gene TRBV11-2 combines with J gene TRBJ2-7, with no clear D. From germline, CDR1 is SGHAT and CDR2 FQNNGV. The length of the CDR3 is 12 residues. This CDR3 reads CASSLIRHEQCF. CDR3 coding DNA: TGTGCCAGCAGCTTAATTAGACACGAGCAGTGCTTC.

This clonotype was seen many times. The chain joins TRBV6-4 to TRBJ2-5; D remains ambiguous. Germline CDR1 reads MRHNA; CDR2 reads SNTAGT. Trimming took 5 bases from V and 2 from J, leaving 9 bases between them. The length of the CDR3 is 13 residues. The CDR3 protein is CASSQNRQETQYF. In DNA form, the CDR3 reads TGTGCCAGCAGTCAGAACAGACAAGAGACCCAGTACTTC.

This clonotype appeared many times. The chain couples TRBV6-2 or TRBV6-3 to TRBJ1-1; D not certain. Germline CDR1 MNHEY, CDR2 SVGEGT. This CDR3 comprises 11 residues. Deletions cut 5 bases from V and 5 bases from J, with 6 bases between. The CDR3 nucleotides read TGTGCCAGCAGTGGATGGACTGAAGCTTTCTTT. Amino acids: CASSGWTEAFF.

In this sample, this clonotype turned up a few times. V is TRBV5-1 and J is TRBJ2-4; the match to TRBD1 covers 7 bases. Trimming removed 5 bases from V and 0 bases from J; junction bases left unmatched: 5. The germline CDR1 and CDR2 sequences are SGHRS and YFSETQ. The length of the CDR3 is 15 residues. The CDR3 coding sequence is TGCGCCAGCAGTTGGGACAGTCTAGCCAAAAACATTCAGTACTTC. It codes for CASSWDSLAKNIQYF.

This clonotype was recorded many times. The chain carries TRBV7-8 and TRBJ2-7; maybe TRBD1 (6 bases). The V end was cut by 1 base, the J end by 1 base, with 11 bases between. CDR3 length: 15 residues. The germline V gene encodes CDR1 SGHVS and CDR2 FQNEAQ. CDR3 bases: TGTGCCAGCAGCTTAGATGGGACATTGTCCTACGAGCAGTACTTC. Translating gives CASSLDGTLSYEQYF.

This clonotype was counted only a few times. The chain has TRBV10-3 and TRBJ2-2; 8 positions match TRBD2. Germline-derived CDR1 and CDR2 are ENHRY and SYGVKD. V shed 11 bases, J shed 1 base, and the junction held 3 bases outside the gene matches. This CDR3 region has 13 residues. The chain's CDR3 is CAATSENTGELFF. The CDR3 DNA reads TGTGCCGCGACTAGCGAGAACACCGGGGAGCTGTTTTTT.

This clonotype has a count of ten or more. The V call is TRBV11-2, the J call TRBJ2-1; D is unclear. The CDR3 length is 14 residues. CDR1 and CDR2 from the germline V gene are SGHAT and FQNNGV. The ends were cut back, 1 base at V and 8 bases at J, with 12 bases in the middle. CDR3 coding DNA: TGTGCCAGCAGCTTAGTGTTGGGTGGGGATGAGCAGTTCTTC. Translated, it gives CASSLVLGGDEQFF.

This clonotype was observed many times. J is TRBJ2-5 and V is TRBV29-1; 12 bases are shared with TRBD1. This CDR3 comprises 16 residues. Germline lookup yields CDR1 SQVTM and CDR2 ANQGSEA. The V and J ends lost 4 bases and 5 bases, in that order; junction bases with no gene match: 11. The CDR3 here is CSVVGGTGGLWETQYF. The CDR3 DNA sequence: TGCAGCGTTGTAGGAGGGACAGGGGGCCTTTGGGAGACCCAGTACTTC.

This clonotype has at least ten counts. The chain is built from TRBV10-3 and TRBJ2-5; 9 nucleotides match TRBD2. CDR3 length equals 19 residues. Trimming at V came to 4 bases and at J to 5 bases, leaving 20 bases not matched to a gene. Germline V lookup: CDR1 ENHRY, CDR2 SYGVKD. CDR3 residues: CAISGQMRAGGPAWETQYF. DNA for the CDR3: TGTGCCATCAGTGGACAGATGCGTGCGGGAGGGCCGGCGTGGGAGACCCAGTACTTC.

This clonotype was counted many times. The J gene is TRBJ2-7, the V gene TRBV12-3 or TRBV12-4; 8 bases line up with TRBD2. V was clipped by 3 bases and J by 2 bases; unmatched bases: 9. The CDR3 consists of 16 residues. CDR3 protein: CASSFSWVAGPYEQYF. CDR3 coding DNA: TGTGCCAGCAGTTTTTCTTGGGTAGCGGGGCCCTACGAGCAGTACTTC.

This clonotype was detected many times. The chain recombines TRBV30 with TRBJ2-4; 8 nucleotides agree with TRBD1. The germline CDR1 and CDR2 sequences are GTSNPN and SVGIG (reference sequence). Trimming removed 0 bases from V and 6 bases from J; junction bases left unmatched: 7. The CDR3 runs to 15 residues. The CDR3 spells CAWSVQGGARNIQYF. CDR3 sequence (DNA): TGTGCCTGGAGTGTACAGGGGGGAGCCCGAAACATTCAGTACTTC.

About this clonotype itself: This may arise from a read error, as a much more abundant clone is one base away. J is TRBJ1-2 and V is TRBV20-1, with D perhaps TRBD1 (5 bases). The CDR3 has 12 amino acids. V was shortened by 6 bases and J by 2 bases, with 10 bases between the two germline ends. CDR1 and CDR2 from the germline V gene are DFQATT and SNEGSKA (reference sequence). CDR3 region: CSARQLNYGYTF. CDR3 DNA sequence: TGCAGTGCCAGACAGCTCAACTATGGCTACACCTTC.

This clonotype showed up many times. A single base separates this from a much larger clone, so it may be a read error. The CDR3 carries no conserved terminal phenylalanine or tryptophan, so it likely arises from a read error. This chain links TRBV28 with TRBJ2-7; no definite D call. Germline V gene sequence: CDR1 MDHEN, CDR2 SYDVKM. The CDR3 is 13 amino acids. V shed 6 bases and J shed 1 base, with 10 bases lying between them. The CDR3, as DNA: TGTGCCAGCAGCCCCGCACGATCCTACGAGCAGTACTCC. It translates to CASSPARSYEQYS.

The chain carries TRBV6-1 and TRBJ2-2, with 8 bases aligning to TRBD1. V dropped 8 bases and J dropped 4; count of bases not matched to a gene: 6. Germline CDR1 and CDR2: MNHNS and SASEGT. The length of the CDR3 is 14 residues. This CDR3 is CASRQGAGTGELFF. In nucleotides, the CDR3 is TGTGCCAGCCGTCAGGGGGCGGGCACCGGGGAGCTGTTTTTT.

This clonotype came up many times. This chain uses TRBV27 with TRBJ2-7, with D possibly matching TRBD1 (6 bases). The V end was cut by 1 base, the J end by 2 bases, with 15 bases between. The CDR3 spans 16 residues. Germline CDR1 and CDR2: MNHEY and SMNVEV (reference sequence). As DNA, the CDR3 is TGTGCCAGCAGTTTATTCCTAGGGGGATCCCCCTACGAGCAGTACTTC. It specifies CASSLFLGGSPYEQYF.

This clonotype occurred many times. The J gene is TRBJ2-7, the V gene TRBV7-2, with TRBD2 matching over 11 bases. J gave up 1 base and V 5 bases, and 7 bases lay outside the gene matches. Germline V gene data show CDR1 as SGHTA and CDR2 as FQGNSA. CDR3 size: 16 residues. Here the CDR3 DNA reads TGTGCCAGCAGCGGGGGGGCTAGCGGGAGGTCCTACGAGCAGTACTTC. Protein product: CASSGGASGRSYEQYF.

This clonotype was observed many times. V and J are TRBV6-1 and TRBJ2-7; the D gene could be TRBD1 or TRBD2 (5 bases each). The CDR3 has 13 amino acids. The germline V gene encodes CDR1 MNHNS and CDR2 SASEGT. Trimming removed 4 bases at V and 6 bases at J, with 13 bases between. The CDR3 sequence: CASSGSWGREQYF. The CDR3 DNA reads TGTGCCAGCAGTGGATCGTGGGGACGCGAGCAGTACTTC.